Listed below are T cell receptor beta chains from one sample, sequenced in a study of blood T cell repertoires in COVID-19. Data came from immunoSEQ multiplex PCR; TCRdb stores just in-frame clones and leaves some out. The sample has more than 60,000 clones, more than 75% seen once. The sequenced material came from peripheral blood. These receptors were taken from a man aged 55 to 69 with acute or convalescent COVID-19. The conserved cysteine and the conserved F or W are not part of the CDR3 here. Part of the rows lack a size; the others show once, few, many or a class for expanded clones.

J gene: TRBJ1-5; clone size: few; V gene: TRBV10-3; CDR3 protein: AIAPTGGNQPQH
J gene: TRBJ1-3; clone size: NA; V gene: TRBV7-2; CDR3 protein: ASSAHRGPGNTIY
J gene: TRBJ2-1; clone size: NA; V gene: TRBV3-1/TRBV3-2; CDR3 protein: ASSQGTSGGEQF
J gene: TRBJ2-7; clone size: NA; V gene: TRBV5-1; CDR3 protein: ASGGGRDEQY
J gene: TRBJ2-1; clone size: NA; V gene: TRBV30; CDR3 protein: AWAPGADNEQF
J gene: TRBJ2-3; clone size: NA; V gene: TRBV27; CDR3 protein: ASRSTGTDTQY
J gene: TRBJ1-1; clone size: NA; V gene: TRBV3-1/TRBV3-2; CDR3 protein: ASSQGTGATEAF
J gene: TRBJ1-1; clone size: NA; V gene: TRBV12-3/TRBV12-4; CDR3 protein: ASLPDSGKAF
J gene: TRBJ2-7; clone size: NA; V gene: TRBV6-6; CDR3 protein: ASSYQGRGASYEQY
J gene: TRBJ2-7; clone size: few; V gene: TRBV27; CDR3 protein: ASSLFTGKGVLN
J gene: TRBJ1-2; clone size: NA; V gene: TRBV11-2; CDR3 protein: ASSPRGFASNGYT
J gene: TRBJ1-2; clone size: NA; V gene: TRBV19; CDR3 protein: ASSTQQGARDGYT
J gene: TRBJ2-5; clone size: NA; V gene: TRBV4-1; CDR3 protein: ASRGTGEGRETQY
J gene: TRBJ2-5; clone size: once; V gene: TRBV6-2/TRBV6-3; CDR3 protein: ASSFIETQY
J gene: TRBJ1-1; clone size: NA; V gene: TRBV27; CDR3 protein: ASSLTQGLRTEAF
J gene: TRBJ2-7; clone size: NA; V gene: TRBV7-9; CDR3 protein: ASSTGAYEQY
J gene: TRBJ1-4; clone size: NA; V gene: TRBV5-1; CDR3 protein: ASSLRQGSEKLF
J gene: TRBJ2-5; clone size: NA; V gene: TRBV5-5; CDR3 protein: ASSFYGQETQY
J gene: TRBJ2-3; clone size: once; V gene: TRBV4-3; CDR3 protein: ASSQDGTSGETSTDTQY
J gene: TRBJ2-1; clone size: NA; V gene: TRBV19; CDR3 protein: ASSNQGRNYNEQF
J gene: TRBJ2-1; clone size: NA; V gene: TRBV3-1/TRBV3-2; CDR3 protein: ASSQTARGEQF
J gene: TRBJ2-3; clone size: NA; V gene: TRBV20-1; CDR3 protein: SASSAPGGGATDTQY
J gene: TRBJ1-1; clone size: NA; V gene: TRBV7-3; CDR3 protein: ASSFRPNTEAF
J gene: TRBJ2-7; clone size: NA; V gene: TRBV30; CDR3 protein: AWSLDRGHYEQY
J gene: TRBJ2-5; clone size: few; V gene: TRBV6-2/TRBV6-3; CDR3 protein: ASSYWTRGPETQY
J gene: TRBJ2-6; clone size: NA; V gene: TRBV4-3; CDR3 protein: ASSQDFLGVSGANVLT
J gene: TRBJ2-1; clone size: few; V gene: TRBV28; CDR3 protein: ASTPSGRWHNEQF
J gene: TRBJ1-4; clone size: NA; V gene: TRBV5-6; CDR3 protein: ASSYRDRGKLF
J gene: TRBJ1-6; clone size: NA; V gene: TRBV24-1; CDR3 protein: ATSELPGSRNSPLH
J gene: TRBJ2-2; clone size: NA; V gene: TRBV11-3; CDR3 protein: ASSSRLAANTGELF
J gene: TRBJ2-7; clone size: NA; V gene: TRBV10-1; CDR3 protein: ASSESGTGFHEQY
J gene: TRBJ1-5; clone size: NA; V gene: TRBV6-5; CDR3 protein: ASTWGTVDQPQH
J gene: TRBJ1-5; clone size: once; V gene: TRBV24-1; CDR3 protein: ATSDSDRGQPQH
J gene: TRBJ1-2; clone size: NA; V gene: TRBV19; CDR3 protein: ASSNRRDYGYT
J gene: TRBJ2-3; clone size: NA; V gene: TRBV5-1; CDR3 protein: ASSLRTGGTDTQY
J gene: TRBJ1-5; clone size: once; V gene: TRBV9; CDR3 protein: ASSQRDNRNQPQH
J gene: TRBJ2-3; clone size: NA; V gene: TRBV7-9; CDR3 protein: ASSPWDPATGTQY
J gene: TRBJ1-5; clone size: few; V gene: TRBV7-9; CDR3 protein: ASSLGIGGDQPQH
J gene: TRBJ1-1; clone size: NA; V gene: TRBV3-1/TRBV3-2; CDR3 protein: ASSQVHRGATEAF
J gene: TRBJ2-3; clone size: NA; V gene: TRBV12-3/TRBV12-4; CDR3 protein: ASSLMGRDTQY
J gene: TRBJ2-5; clone size: once; V gene: TRBV4-3; CDR3 protein: ASSHRETQY
J gene: TRBJ1-1; clone size: NA; V gene: TRBV7-8; CDR3 protein: ASSLVGGGTEAF
J gene: TRBJ2-3; clone size: NA; V gene: TRBV10-3; CDR3 protein: AIRFSPGRNTDTQY
J gene: TRBJ2-7; clone size: NA; V gene: TRBV7-9; CDR3 protein: ASSLGQVYEQY
J gene: TRBJ1-5; clone size: once; V gene: TRBV27; CDR3 protein: ASSSLGGGTANQPQH
J gene: TRBJ1-2; clone size: once; V gene: TRBV28; CDR3 protein: ASSLFTGAPNGYT
J gene: TRBJ1-1; clone size: NA; V gene: TRBV5-5; CDR3 protein: ASSQDRAEAF
J gene: TRBJ1-3; clone size: NA; V gene: TRBV7-6; CDR3 protein: ASSQTATSGNTIY
J gene: TRBJ2-1; clone size: few; V gene: TRBV7-2; CDR3 protein: ASSPGLARGEQF
J gene: TRBJ1-6; clone size: once; V gene: TRBV5-4; CDR3 protein: ASSWGQGGSSPLH
J gene: TRBJ2-7; clone size: NA; V gene: TRBV3-1/TRBV3-2; CDR3 protein: ASSQYAGTLDEQY
J gene: TRBJ1-2; clone size: few; V gene: TRBV19; CDR3 protein: ASSNGQGGYGYT
J gene: TRBJ2-2; clone size: NA; V gene: TRBV9; CDR3 protein: ASSVFRNTGELF
J gene: TRBJ1-4; clone size: NA; V gene: TRBV18; CDR3 protein: ASSPPPTGEKLF
J gene: TRBJ1-1; clone size: NA; V gene: TRBV7-9; CDR3 protein: ASSEGQGHTEAF